Below, 18 T cell receptor beta chains from the same sample are listed, as sequenced in a study of T cell repertoires in ileal Crohn's disease. Sequenced by immunoSEQ multiplex PCR; TCRdb stores in-frame clones only, minus some. Of approximately 8,200 clones in the sample, about 96% were seen once. The specimen sequenced was ileal tissue. All receptors derive from an adult with Crohn's disease.

The chain carries TRBV27 and TRBJ1-1, with 7 bases aligning to TRBD1. J gave up 1 base and V 5 bases, and 10 bases lay outside the gene matches. CDR3 length: 16 amino acids. Germline V gene data show CDR1 as MNHEY and CDR2 as SMNVEV (reference sequence). CDR3 sequence reads: CASSPDYGTENTEAFF. Written as DNA, the CDR3 is TGTGCCAGCAGTCCTGACTATGGGACAGAGAACACTGAAGCTTTCTTT.

This chain connects TRBV7-9 to TRBJ2-2; 8 bases are a match to TRBD1. Germline assignment: CDR1 SEHNR and CDR2 FQNEAQ (reference sequence). The V and J ends lost 2 bases and 4 bases, in that order; junction bases with no gene match: 3. The CDR3 covers 15 residues. CDR3 amino acids: CASSLQGARTGELFF. CDR3 bases: TGTGCCAGCAGCTTACAGGGGGCTCGCACCGGGGAGCTGTTTTTT.

This clone was recorded once. The chain links TRBV6-5 to TRBJ2-1, with D tentatively TRBD2 (6 bases). Trimming took 10 bases from V and 2 from J, leaving 15 bases between them. There are 14 residues in the CDR3. The germline V gene has CDR1 MNHEY and CDR2 SVGAGI. The CDR3 spells CATRPGLAYNEQFF. In DNA form, the CDR3 reads TGTGCCACTAGACCGGGACTGGCCTACAATGAGCAGTTCTTC.

The chain joins TRBV28 to TRBJ2-7, with 10 bases matching TRBD1. Germline values: CDR1 MDHEN, CDR2 SYDVKM. J was trimmed by 2 bases and V by 6 bases; bases with no gene match: 13. This CDR3 region has 17 residues. The CDR3 DNA sequence: TGTGCCAGCAGCTGCTCGAGTGGGACAGGGGTTACCTACGAGCAGTACGTC. Protein product: CASSCSSGTGVTYEQYV.

The chain is built from TRBV10-3 and TRBJ1-1, with D maybe TRBD1 (6 bases). Germline-derived CDR1 and CDR2 are ENHRY and SYGVKD. V was clipped by 0 bases and J by 5 bases, with 13 bases between them. This CDR3 spans 15 amino acids. CDR3: CAISESGAGGTEAFF. Written as DNA, the CDR3 is TGTGCCATCAGTGAGTCGGGGGCCGGTGGGACTGAAGCTTTCTTT.

V gene TRBV5-1 combines with J gene TRBJ1-5, with TRBD1 as a possible D gene (5 bases). The CDR3 extends over 15 amino acids. Germline assignment: CDR1 SGHRS and CDR2 YFSETQ. The V end was cut by 0 bases, the J end by 2 bases, with 9 bases between. CDR3: CASSLEGQRNQPQHF. Written as DNA, the CDR3 is TGCGCCAGCAGCTTGGAGGGGCAACGCAATCAGCCCCAGCATTTT.

The chain combines TRBV18 with TRBJ1-5; 9 bases fit TRBD1. V lost 4 bases, J lost 3 bases, and 10 bases stayed unmatched. The CDR3 is 17 amino acids. From germline, CDR1 is KGHSH and CDR2 LQKENI. CDR3 in amino acids: CASSHSPGTGTNQPQHF. CDR3 DNA: TGTGCCAGCTCACATAGTCCCGGGACAGGGACCAATCAGCCCCAGCATTTT.

The rearrangement uses TRBV20-1 and TRBJ2-3; the D is unclear. The CDR3 runs to 11 residues. Trimming pared 8 bases from V and 3 bases from J, leaving 9 bases between. Germline V gives CDR1 DFQATT, CDR2 SNEGSKA (reference sequence). The CDR3 DNA follows: TGCAGTCCGCGGAATACAGATACGCAGTATTTT. It codes for CSPRNTDTQYF.

V gene TRBV15 combines with J gene TRBJ2-2, with 10 positions matching TRBD2. The CDR3 length is 17 residues. From germline, CDR1 is LNHNV and CDR2 YYDKDF (reference sequence). After removal of 4 bases from V and 3 bases from J, the junction contained 8 bases not matched to a gene. The CDR3 DNA follows: TGTGCCACCAGCAAGTCCTGGCTAGCGGGGGACACCGGGGAGCTGTTTTTT. Translating gives CATSKSWLAGDTGELFF.

The chain uses TRBV5-4 and TRBJ1-1; TRBD1 aligns across 7 bases. The CDR3 has 15 amino acids. The germline V gene encodes CDR1 SGHNT and CDR2 YYREEE (reference sequence). V dropped 4 bases and J dropped 0; count of bases not matched to a gene: 6. CDR3 in DNA: TGTGCCAGCAGCAGAGTACAGGGGCTGAACACTGAAGCTTTCTTT. Amino acid sequence: CASSRVQGLNTEAFF.

This clone was seen only once. The gene calls are TRBV5-4 and TRBJ2-4; 9 bases line up with TRBD2. Per germline, CDR1 SGHNT and CDR2 YYREEE (reference sequence). CDR3 size: 14 residues. Trimming at V came to 4 bases and at J to 5 bases, leaving 4 bases not matched to a gene. Here the CDR3 reads CASSTTSGENIQYF. CDR3 nucleotide sequence: TGTGCCAGCAGCACGACTAGCGGAGAAAACATTCAGTACTTC.

The V call is TRBV5-4, the J call TRBJ1-6; the D gene is possibly TRBD1 (6 bases). The ends were cut back, 6 bases at V and 2 bases at J, with 12 bases in the middle. CDR1 is SGHNT and CDR2 is YYREEE in the germline V gene (reference sequence). The CDR3 loop spans 15 amino acids. For the CDR3, the DNA is TGTGCCAGCACCCTCAGGGGCACCTATAATTCACCCCTCCACTTT. It encodes CASTLRGTYNSPLHF.

V gene TRBV27 combines with J gene TRBJ2-2; D is unclear. Trimming shortened V by 7 bases and J by 3 bases, and 15 bases separated the two germline ends. CDR1 and CDR2 (germline): MNHEY, SMNVEV (reference sequence). The CDR3 runs to 15 residues. CDR3 sequence (DNA): TGTGCCAGCACTTCCGACTCCCGGGACACCGGGGAGCTGTTTTTT. Protein sequence: CASTSDSRDTGELFF.

This clone was counted a single time. The chain couples TRBV7-2 to TRBJ1-5; D is perhaps TRBD1 (5 bases). Per the germline V gene, CDR1 is SGHTA and CDR2 is FQGNSA. Trimming stripped 5 bases from V and 6 bases from J, with 20 bases between. This CDR3 region has 16 residues. CDR3 bases: TGTGCCAGCAGCCCCCAGACAGTTTTTCCCTCTCAGCCCCAGCATTTT. Residues: CASSPQTVFPSQPQHF.

The chain combines TRBV28 with TRBJ2-4; 11 nucleotides align to TRBD1. This CDR3 comprises 17 residues. Trimming cost V 6 bases and J 3 bases; bases outside gene matches: 10. Germline CDR1 and CDR2: MDHEN and SYDVKM. CDR3 sequence: CASSPPPGQGGKNIQYF. The CDR3, as DNA: TGTGCCAGCAGCCCGCCGCCGGGACAGGGGGGCAAAAACATTCAGTACTTC.

The CDR3 protein is CASSQDTYEQYF. In DNA form, the CDR3 reads TGTGCCAGCAGCCAAGACACCTACGAGCAGTACTTC. The V and J genes are TRBV5-4 and TRBJ2-7; no definite D call. The germline V and J ends were trimmed by 4 bases and 2 bases, with 7 bases remaining between them. The CDR3 runs to 12 residues. The germline V gene encodes CDR1 SGHNT and CDR2 YYREEE (reference sequence).

This clone was detected once. The chain couples TRBV5-1 to TRBJ1-1; D is uncertain. V was clipped by 1 base and J by 5 bases, with 12 bases between them. The CDR3 runs to 14 residues. CDR1 SGHRS and CDR2 YFSETQ come from the germline V gene. The CDR3 spells CASSLNLGNTEAFF. The DNA for the CDR3 is TGCGCCAGCAGCTTGAATCTCGGGAATACTGAAGCTTTCTTT.

The chain is built from TRBV28 and TRBJ1-6; D unclear. V was trimmed by 3 bases and J by 0 bases, leaving 9 bases between them. The CDR3 sequence is 16 residues long. Germline values: CDR1 MDHEN, CDR2 SYDVKM. The CDR3 DNA reads as TGTGCCAGCAGTTTGGTCGGTAGCTCCTATAATTCACCCCTCCACTTT. Translating it yields CASSLVGSSYNSPLHF.